This T cell receptor (beta chain) comes out of a study of identical twins. Findings and limits, study-wide: Excess low generation probability was seen in twin-shared out-of-frame alpha sequences. Within cord blood, abundant beta clonotypes carried fewer insertions, but memory repertoires showed no such trend.

This clonotype was observed a handful of times. What it binds is not known. MiXCR, applied by TCRdb to the 5' RACE reads, yields one record per CDR3 protein. Among fewer than 650,000 distinct CDR3 sequences listed, 9.6% were seen once. Germline V gives CDR1 ENHRY, CDR2 SYGVKD. The CDR3 length is 14 residues. Trimming left V 0 bases short and J 3 bases short, with 8 bases between. The sample also formed part of further work on yellow fever vaccine responses in identical twins.

Specimen: PBMCs. This sequence originates from a woman younger than 35 in good health. This rearrangement joins TRBV10-3 to TRBJ1-1, with D uncertain. The CDR3 DNA is TGTGCCATCAGTGAGTCGGAGACGGACACTGAAGCTTTCTTT. This codes for CAISESETDTEAFF.